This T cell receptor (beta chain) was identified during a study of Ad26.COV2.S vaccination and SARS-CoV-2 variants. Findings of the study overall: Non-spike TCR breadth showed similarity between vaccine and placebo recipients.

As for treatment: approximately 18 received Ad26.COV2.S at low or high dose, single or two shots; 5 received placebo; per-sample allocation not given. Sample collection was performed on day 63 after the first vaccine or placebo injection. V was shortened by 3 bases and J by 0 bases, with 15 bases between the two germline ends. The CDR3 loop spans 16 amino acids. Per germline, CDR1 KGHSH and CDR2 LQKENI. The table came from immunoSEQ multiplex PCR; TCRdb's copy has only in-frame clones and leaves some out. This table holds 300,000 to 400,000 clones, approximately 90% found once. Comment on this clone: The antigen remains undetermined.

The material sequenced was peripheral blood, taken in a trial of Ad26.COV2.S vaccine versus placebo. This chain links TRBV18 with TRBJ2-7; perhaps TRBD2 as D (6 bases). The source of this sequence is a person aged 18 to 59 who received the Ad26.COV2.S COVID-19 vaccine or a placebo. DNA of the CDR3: TGTGCCAGCTCACCCTTGACCCGGACTACCTCCTACGAGCAGTACTTC. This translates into CASSPLTRTTSYEQYF.